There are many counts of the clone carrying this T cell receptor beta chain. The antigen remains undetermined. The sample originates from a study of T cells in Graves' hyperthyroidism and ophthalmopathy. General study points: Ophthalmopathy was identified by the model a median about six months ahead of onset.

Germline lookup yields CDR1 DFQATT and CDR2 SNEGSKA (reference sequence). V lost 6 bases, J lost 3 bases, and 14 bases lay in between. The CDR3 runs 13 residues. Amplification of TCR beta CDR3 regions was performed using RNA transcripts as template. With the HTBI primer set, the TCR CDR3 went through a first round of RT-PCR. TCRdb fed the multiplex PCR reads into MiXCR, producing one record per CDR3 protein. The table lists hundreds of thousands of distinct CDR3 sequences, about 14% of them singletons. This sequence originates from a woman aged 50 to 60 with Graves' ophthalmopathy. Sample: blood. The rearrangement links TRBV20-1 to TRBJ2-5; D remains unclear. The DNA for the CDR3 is TGCAGTGCAGGCGATCGGGCCAAAGAGACCCAGTACTTC. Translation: CSAGDRAKETQYF.